This T cell receptor (beta chain) appears in the sequencing data of a study of OX40 agonist ivuxolimab in advanced cancers. Study overall: Prior checkpoint blockade (anti-PD-1, anti-PD-L1 or anti-CTLA-4) was permitted; about 40% had it.

Study-wide findings and caveats: With doses of 0.1 to 3.0 mg/kg, CD4+ and CD8+ blood T cells had undergone clonal expansion by week 6. Low normalized T-cell clonal expansion also characterized some of the nonresponders.

This clone was seen a single time. Antigen unknown. Autoimmune disease history or systemic immunosuppression led to patient exclusion. The CDR3 contains 15 residues. Germline V gives CDR1 LGHNA, CDR2 YSLEER. V was trimmed by 0 bases and J by 5 bases, leaving 13 bases between them. Sequencing used immunoSEQ multiplex PCR; TCRdb keeps in-frame clones, though not all of them. The repertoire holds 11,000 to 15,000 clones, with roughly nine tenths as singletons. This clonotype originated in an adult with an advanced solid tumor such as melanoma, head and neck, liver or kidney cancer. The chain uses TRBV4-3 and TRBJ2-5; a weak D match, TRBD2 (6 bases). The sample in question was CD4+ or CD8+ T cells sorted from blood, obtained in a trial of the OX40 agonist ivuxolimab. CDR3 coding DNA: TGCGCCAGCAGCCAAGATCCTCAGAGCGGGGAGACCCAGTACTTC. It codes for CASSQDPQSGETQYF.